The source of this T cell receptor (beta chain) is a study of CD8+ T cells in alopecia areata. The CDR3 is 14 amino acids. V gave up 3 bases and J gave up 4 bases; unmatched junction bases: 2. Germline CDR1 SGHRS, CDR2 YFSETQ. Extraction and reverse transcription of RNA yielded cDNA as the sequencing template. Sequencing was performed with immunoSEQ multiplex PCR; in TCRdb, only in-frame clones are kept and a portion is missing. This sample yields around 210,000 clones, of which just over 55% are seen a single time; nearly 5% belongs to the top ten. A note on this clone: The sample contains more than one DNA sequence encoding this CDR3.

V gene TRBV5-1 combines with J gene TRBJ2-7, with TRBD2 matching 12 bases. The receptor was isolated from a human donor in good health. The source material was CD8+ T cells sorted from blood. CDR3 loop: CASSSGTSGYEQYF. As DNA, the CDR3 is TGCGCCAGCAGCTCCGGGACTAGCGGGTACGAGCAGTACTTC.